This T cell receptor (beta chain) was identified during a study of beta chain features in type 1 diabetes. Whole-study results and caveats: Cells carrying high TCR expression could end up over-represented when cDNA is sequenced. There were fewer insertions and more deletions at the VDJ junctions of type 1 diabetes patients. The question left open here concerned HLA type influencing TCRB rearrangement. Significant though moderate, a shortening of TCRB CDR3s appeared in all four CD4+ subsets of Type 1 diabetes patients. Compared with healthy donors, patients appeared to share more similar naive, central memory and regulatory TCRB repertoires.

CDR1 and CDR2 (germline): SQVTM, ANQGSEA. The CDR3 totals 17 residues. V lost 1 base to trimming and J lost 6 bases; unmatched junction nucleotides: 14. Details on this clone: Its target is unknown.

The isolated RNA, all of it, was reverse transcribed, so expressed TCRB transcripts were what got sequenced. Sequencing was performed with immunoSEQ multiplex PCR; in TCRdb, only in-frame clones are kept and a portion is missing. The sample contains a few hundred thousand clones, around 25% of which appear only once. The sequence came from a woman younger than 45 with type 1 diabetes. The chain joins TRBV29-1 to TRBJ2-7, with 11 bases aligning to TRBD1. Sequences were obtained from naive CD4+ T cells from blood. The CDR3: CSVEVGLGQGANLEQYF. The CDR3, as DNA: TGCAGCGTTGAAGTAGGGCTTGGACAGGGGGCGAATCTCGAGCAGTACTTC.